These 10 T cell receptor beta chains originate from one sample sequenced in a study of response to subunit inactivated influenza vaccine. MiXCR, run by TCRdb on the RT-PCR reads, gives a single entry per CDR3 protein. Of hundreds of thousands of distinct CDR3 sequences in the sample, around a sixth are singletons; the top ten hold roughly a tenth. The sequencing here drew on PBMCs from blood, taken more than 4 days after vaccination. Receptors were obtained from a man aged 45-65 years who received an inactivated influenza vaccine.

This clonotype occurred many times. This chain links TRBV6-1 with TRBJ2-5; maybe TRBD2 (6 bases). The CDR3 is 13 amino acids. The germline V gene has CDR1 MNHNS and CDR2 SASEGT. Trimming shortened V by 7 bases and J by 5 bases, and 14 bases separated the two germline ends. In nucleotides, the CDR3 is TGTGCCAGCACCCCGGGAGTATCGGAGACCCAGTACTTC. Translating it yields CASTPGVSETQYF.

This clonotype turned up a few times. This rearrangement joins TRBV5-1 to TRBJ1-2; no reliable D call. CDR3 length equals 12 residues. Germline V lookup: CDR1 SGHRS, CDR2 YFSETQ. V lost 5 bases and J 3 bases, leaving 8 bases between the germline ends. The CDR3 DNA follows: TGCGCCAGCAGAAATCGGGACTATGGCTACACCTTC. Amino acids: CASRNRDYGYTF.

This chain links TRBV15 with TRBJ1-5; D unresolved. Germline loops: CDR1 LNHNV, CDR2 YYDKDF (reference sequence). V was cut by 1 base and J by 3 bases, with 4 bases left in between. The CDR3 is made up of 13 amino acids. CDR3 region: CATSRAHNQPQHF. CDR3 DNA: TGTGCCACCAGCAGAGCCCACAATCAGCCCCAGCATTTT.

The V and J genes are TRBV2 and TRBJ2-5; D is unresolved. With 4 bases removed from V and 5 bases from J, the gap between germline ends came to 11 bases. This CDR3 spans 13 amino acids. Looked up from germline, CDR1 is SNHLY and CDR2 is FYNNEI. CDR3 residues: CASSVMRRETQYF. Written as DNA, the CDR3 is TGTGCCAGCAGTGTAATGCGCCGGGAGACCCAGTACTTC.

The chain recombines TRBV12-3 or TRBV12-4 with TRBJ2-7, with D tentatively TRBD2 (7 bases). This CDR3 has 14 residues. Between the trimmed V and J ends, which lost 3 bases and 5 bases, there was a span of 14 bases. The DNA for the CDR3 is TGTGCCAGCAGTTTTAATGGGGGGGCCAACGAGCAGTACTTC. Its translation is CASSFNGGANEQYF.

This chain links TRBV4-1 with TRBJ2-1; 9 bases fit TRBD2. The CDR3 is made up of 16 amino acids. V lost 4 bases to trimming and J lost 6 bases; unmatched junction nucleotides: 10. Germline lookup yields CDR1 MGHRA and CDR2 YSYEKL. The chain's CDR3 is CASSLPRGLAINEQFF. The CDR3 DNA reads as TGCGCCAGCAGCCTACCAAGAGGACTAGCGATCAATGAGCAGTTCTTC.

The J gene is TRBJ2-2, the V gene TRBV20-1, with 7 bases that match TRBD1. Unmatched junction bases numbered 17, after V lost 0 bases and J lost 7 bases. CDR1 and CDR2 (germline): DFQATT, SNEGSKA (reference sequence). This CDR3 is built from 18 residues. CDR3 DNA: TGCAGTGCTAGAGAACAGTTGCCAGGACAGGCCGGGGACGGGGAGCTGTTTTTT. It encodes CSAREQLPGQAGDGELFF.

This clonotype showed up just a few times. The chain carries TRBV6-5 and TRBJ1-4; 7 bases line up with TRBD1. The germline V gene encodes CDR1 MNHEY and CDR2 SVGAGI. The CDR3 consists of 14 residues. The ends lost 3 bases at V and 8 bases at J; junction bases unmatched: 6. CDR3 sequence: CASSYYKQGEKLFF. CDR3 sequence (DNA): TGTGCCAGCAGTTATTATAAACAGGGGGAAAAACTGTTTTTT.

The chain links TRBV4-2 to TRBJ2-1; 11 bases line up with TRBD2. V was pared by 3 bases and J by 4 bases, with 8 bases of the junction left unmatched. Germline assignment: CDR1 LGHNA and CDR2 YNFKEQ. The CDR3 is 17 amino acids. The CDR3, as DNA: TGTGCCAGCAGCCAGGGACTAGCGGTAGATCTTTACAATGAGCAGTTCTTC. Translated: CASSQGLAVDLYNEQFF.

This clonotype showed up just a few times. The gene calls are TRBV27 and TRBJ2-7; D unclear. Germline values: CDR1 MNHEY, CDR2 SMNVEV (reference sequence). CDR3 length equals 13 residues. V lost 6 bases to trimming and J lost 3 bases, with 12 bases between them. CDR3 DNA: TGTGCCAGCAGGAACTCGCCCGACTACGAGCAGTACTTC. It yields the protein CASRNSPDYEQYF.